A selection of T cell receptor beta chains follows, all from one sample in a study of cytomegalovirus exposure and HLA in healthy donors. Sequencing used immunoSEQ multiplex PCR; TCRdb keeps in-frame clones, though not all of them. The data contain about 49,000 clones, roughly 92% of them singletons. Sequencing was done on a sample of PBMCs. Receptors originate from a man younger than 35 in good health and CMV-seronegative. The CDR3 runs from the conserved cysteine through the conserved F or W. A D gene is named only where the DNA matches it firmly. Part of the rows lack a size; the others show once, few, many or a class for expanded clones.

v_gene,d_gene,abundance,j_gene,CDR3nt,CDR3aa
TRBV15,TRBD1,.,TRBJ2-2,TGTGCCACCAGCAGGGGGACAGGGTTTAACGGGGAGCTGTTTTTT,CATSRGTGFNGELFF
TRBV9,TRBD1,.,TRBJ2-2,TGTGCCAGCAGCGCAGGGGCACAGGGGACCACCGGGGAGCTGTTTTTT,CASSAGAQGTTGELFF
TRBV21-1,.,.,TRBJ2-1,TGTGCCAGGGGACAGGGGTGCAATGAGCAGTTCTTC,CARGQGCNEQFF
TRBV30,.,.,TRBJ1-1,TGTGCCTGGATGCGACTGGATATGAACACTGAAGCTTTCTTT,CAWMRLDMNTEAFF
TRBV10-3,.,.,TRBJ1-4,TGTGCCATCAGTCAGACCCAAGGGGTAGGATCTAATGAAAAACTGTTTTTT,CAISQTQGVGSNEKLFF
TRBV5-4,TRBD1,.,TRBJ2-7,TGTGCCAGCAGCTTTCTCGCGGCCGGGACAGGGAACTACGAGCAGTACTTC,CASSFLAAGTGNYEQYF
TRBV2,.,.,TRBJ1-5,TGTGCCAGCAGTAGGGATGGGGGCAGGGACCAGCCCCAGCATTTT,CASSRDGGRDQPQHF
TRBV10-1,.,.,TRBJ2-7,TGCGCCAGCAGTGAGACTGGCAGCGTCGAGCAGTACTTC,CASSETGSVEQYF
TRBV2,.,.,TRBJ2-7,TGTGCCAGCATAGAGAGCTCCTACGAGCAGTACTTC,CASIESSYEQYF
TRBV10-3,TRBD2,.,TRBJ2-3,TGTGCCATCAGCGCGACTAGCGGGAGCACAGATACGCAGTATTTT,CAISATSGSTDTQYF
TRBV2,.,few,TRBJ2-3,TGTGCCAGCATGATGGAGAGGAGAAATACGCAGTATTTT,CASMMERRNTQYF
TRBV7-9,TRBD1,.,TRBJ2-4,TGTGCCAGCAGCTTGGGACAGCTCAAAAACATTCAGTACTTC,CASSLGQLKNIQYF
TRBV5-1,TRBD2,.,TRBJ2-5,TGCGCCAGCAGCACTAGCGGGAGGGTTGAAGAGACCCAGTACTTC,CASSTSGRVEETQYF
TRBV29-1,TRBD2,.,TRBJ2-1,TGCAGCGTTGAAGGGACTAGCGCAAACCGCGGCTCCTACAATGAGCAGTTCTTC,CSVEGTSANRGSYNEQFF
TRBV7-9,.,.,TRBJ2-1,TGTGCCAGCCGGGGGGCTCACAATGAGCAGTTCTTC,CASRGAHNEQFF
TRBV18,TRBD1,.,TRBJ1-2,TGTGCCAGCTCACTCACAGGGGATGCTGGCTACACCTTC,CASSLTGDAGYTF
TRBV7-9,.,.,TRBJ2-1,TGTGCCAGCAGCTCGCCCCTGGCTATCCCCAGGGGTGAGCAGTTCTTC,CASSSPLAIPRGEQFF
TRBV11-2,TRBD1,.,TRBJ2-2,TGTGCCAGCAGCTCCCGACAGGGTGGAACCGGGGAGCTGTTTTTT,CASSSRQGGTGELFF
TRBV6-4,TRBD1,.,TRBJ2-3,TGTGCCAGCAGCGAATCGACAGGGGGGGATACGCAGTATTTT,CASSESTGGDTQYF
TRBV6-1,TRBD2,.,TRBJ2-1,TGTGCCAGCAGGGGGACTAGCGGGAGCAATGAGCAGTTCTTC,CASRGTSGSNEQFF
TRBV27,TRBD1,.,TRBJ2-7,TGTGCCACCAGACCTGGGACAGGGGGCTCCTACGAGCAGTACTTC,CATRPGTGGSYEQYF
TRBV5-8,.,.,TRBJ2-2,TGTGCCAGCAGTATCAGGACGAACACCGGGGAGCTGTTTTTT,CASSIRTNTGELFF
TRBV4-1,TRBD1,once,TRBJ2-3,TGCGCCAGCAGCCAGAAACAGGGGGCTAAAGCCACAGATACGCAGTATTTT,CASSQKQGAKATDTQYF
TRBV29-1,TRBD2,.,TRBJ2-3,TGCAGCGTTGGTCGGGCGGGAGGGAGTTATACGCAGTATTTT,CSVGRAGGSYTQYF
TRBV5-1,.,.,TRBJ2-2,TGCGCCAGCAGCTTGGAACCGGGGGGCTGGGCCGGGGAGCTGTTTTTT,CASSLEPGGWAGELFF
TRBV28,.,once,TRBJ2-2,TGTGCCAGCAGTTCCAGCACCGGGGAGCTGTTTTTT,CASSSSTGELFF
TRBV5-4,TRBD2,.,TRBJ2-3,TGTGCCAGCAGCCCCCTAGCGGGCACAGATACGCAGTATTTT,CASSPLAGTDTQYF
TRBV18,TRBD2,.,TRBJ2-1,TGTGCCAGCTCACCGACTAGCCCATCCTACAATGAGCAGTTCTTC,CASSPTSPSYNEQFF
TRBV6-5,TRBD1,.,TRBJ1-2,TGTGCCAGCAGTTACTCTCCTTTGGACAGGTACCATGGCTACACCTTC,CASSYSPLDRYHGYTF
TRBV5-4,TRBD2,.,TRBJ2-1,TGTGCCAGCAGCTTGTTTCTCACGGGAGGGATTCACAATGAGCAGTTCTTC,CASSLFLTGGIHNEQFF
TRBV19,.,.,TRBJ2-5,TGTGCCAGTAATAAACAGGGATCAGAGACCCAGTACTTC,CASNKQGSETQYF
TRBV27,TRBD1,once,TRBJ2-4,TGTGCCACCAACCGGGACAGGGAAATAGCCAAAAACATTCAGTACTTC,CATNRDREIAKNIQYF
TRBV27,.,.,TRBJ1-2,TGTGCCAGCAGCCCAAGCGGGTTTGAAGGCTACACCTTC,CASSPSGFEGYTF
TRBV5-1,.,once,TRBJ1-1,TGCGCCAGCAGCTTGGTGGCAGGGCACACTGAAGCTTTCTTT,CASSLVAGHTEAFF
TRBV27,TRBD2,.,TRBJ2-7,TGTGCCAGCAGCTCCCTAGCGGGAGGGTACGAGCAGTACTTC,CASSSLAGGYEQYF
TRBV6-5,.,once,TRBJ1-1,TGTGCCAGCAGTTACTATGGGGGGACTGAAGCTTTCTTT,CASSYYGGTEAFF
TRBV19,TRBD1,.,TRBJ1-2,TGTGCCAGTAGTGCGGCCGCAGGGGGCCGCTATGGCTACACCTTC,CASSAAAGGRYGYTF
TRBV5-4,.,.,TRBJ2-3,TGTGCCAGCACCCGCAGTGGGGCCCAAGATACGCAGTATTTT,CASTRSGAQDTQYF
TRBV18,TRBD1,.,TRBJ1-1,TGTGCCAGCTCACCTTCCAGGGGGCCGGGCACTGAAGCTTTCTTT,CASSPSRGPGTEAFF
TRBV15,TRBD2,.,TRBJ2-7,TGTGCCACCAGCGGGCGGGAGGCGGACGGATGGACCGAGCAGTACTTC,CATSGREADGWTEQYF
TRBV6-5,TRBD1,.,TRBJ2-7,TGTGCCAGCAGGGACAGGGGAACCTACGAGCAGTACTTC,CASRDRGTYEQYF
TRBV7-9,TRBD2,.,TRBJ2-1,TGTGCCAGCAGCTTGGTCGGGGGGGGGAATGAGCAGTTCTTC,CASSLVGGGNEQFF
TRBV30,TRBD1,.,TRBJ2-7,TGTGCCTGGAGCGTACAGGGGGTCCACGAGCAGTACTTC,CAWSVQGVHEQYF
TRBV30,TRBD1,medium-sized,TRBJ1-2,TGTGCCGGGACAGGGGTCGACTATGGCTACACCTTC,CAGTGVDYGYTF
TRBV5-1,TRBD2,.,TRBJ2-3,TGCGCCAGCAGCAGCCTGACTAGCTTTATCGATACGCAGTATTTT,CASSSLTSFIDTQYF
TRBV28,TRBD1,.,TRBJ2-1,TGTGCCAGCAGCCCGACAGGGGGCTACAATGAGCAGTTCTTC,CASSPTGGYNEQFF
TRBV11-2,.,.,TRBJ2-7,TGTGCCAGCAGCTTAAGCGTGAAGGCCCTCGCCGAGCAGTACTTC,CASSLSVKALAEQYF
TRBV23-1,TRBD1,.,TRBJ1-2,TGCGCCAGCAGTCAAGGGACAGGGGGCACCTATGGCTACACCTTC,CASSQGTGGTYGYTF
TRBV18,.,.,TRBJ2-3,TGTGCCAGCTCACCCCAACAAGATACGCAGTATTTT,CASSPQQDTQYF
TRBV7-9,TRBD1,.,TRBJ2-1,TGTGCCAGCAGCTCAGACAGGGGCTCCAACAATGAGCAGTTCTTC,CASSSDRGSNNEQFF
TRBV29-1,.,.,TRBJ2-2,TGCAGCGCTGTACCCTCAGGGGCGCCCGGGGAGCTGTTTTTT,CSAVPSGAPGELFF
TRBV2,TRBD1,once,TRBJ2-7,TGTGCCAGCAGCCAAGGGACAGGAATAAACTACGAGCAGTACTTC,CASSQGTGINYEQYF
TRBV6-1,.,.,TRBJ2-1,TGTGCCATCGCAGACAGTCACAATGAGCAGTTCTTC,CAIADSHNEQFF
TRBV6-1,TRBD1,.,TRBJ2-7,TGTGCCAGCAGTACCGGGACAGGGTCTTACGAGCAGTACTTC,CASSTGTGSYEQYF
TRBV4-1,TRBD2,.,TRBJ2-1,TGCGCCAGCAGCCAAATGGAGGGACGACTAGCGGGAGGGTACGCTGAGCAGTTCTTC,CASSQMEGRLAGGYAEQFF
TRBV4-1,.,once,TRBJ1-5,TGCGCCAGCAGCCAAGTGCGCAGGGGCAATCAGCCCCAGCATTTT,CASSQVRRGNQPQHF
TRBV5-1,TRBD1,.,TRBJ2-1,TGCGCCAGCAGCTTCCGGACAGGGCAATTGCAATACAATGAGCAGTTCTTC,CASSFRTGQLQYNEQFF
TRBV27,.,.,TRBJ2-2,TGTGCCAGCAGCTCACCCCTAGCGCCGAACACCGGGGAGCTGTTTTTT,CASSSPLAPNTGELFF
TRBV6-6,.,.,TRBJ2-3,TGTGCCAGCAGTCAGCCTCAGACTAGGGCAGATACGCAGTATTTT,CASSQPQTRADTQYF